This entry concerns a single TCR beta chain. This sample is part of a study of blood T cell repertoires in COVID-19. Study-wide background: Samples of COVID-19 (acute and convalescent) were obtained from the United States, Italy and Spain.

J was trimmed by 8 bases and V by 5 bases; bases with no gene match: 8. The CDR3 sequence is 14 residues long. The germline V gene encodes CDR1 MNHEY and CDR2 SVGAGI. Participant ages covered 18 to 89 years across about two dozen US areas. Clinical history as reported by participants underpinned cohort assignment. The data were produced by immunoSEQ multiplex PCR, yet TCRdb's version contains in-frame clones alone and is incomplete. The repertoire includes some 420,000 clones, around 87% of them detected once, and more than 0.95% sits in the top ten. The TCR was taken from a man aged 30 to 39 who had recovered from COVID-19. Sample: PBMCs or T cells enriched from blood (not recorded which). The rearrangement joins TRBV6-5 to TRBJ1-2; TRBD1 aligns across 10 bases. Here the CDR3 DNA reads TGTGCCAGCAGTCAGCATGGACAGGGGGGAGGCTACACCTTC. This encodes CASSQHGQGGGYTF.